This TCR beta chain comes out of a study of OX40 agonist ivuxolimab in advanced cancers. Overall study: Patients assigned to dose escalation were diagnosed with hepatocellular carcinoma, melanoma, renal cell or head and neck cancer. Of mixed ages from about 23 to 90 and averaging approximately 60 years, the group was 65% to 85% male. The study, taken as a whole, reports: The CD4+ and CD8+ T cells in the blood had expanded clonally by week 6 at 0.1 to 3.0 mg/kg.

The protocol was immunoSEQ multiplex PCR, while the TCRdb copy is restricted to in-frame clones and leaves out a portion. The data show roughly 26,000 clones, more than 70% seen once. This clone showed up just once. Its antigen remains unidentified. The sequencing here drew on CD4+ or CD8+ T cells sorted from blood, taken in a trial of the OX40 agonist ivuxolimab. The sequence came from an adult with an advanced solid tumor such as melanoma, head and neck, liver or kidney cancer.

The CDR3 coding sequence is TGCGCCAGCAGTGTAGGGCTAGGGGGCTACAATGAGCAGTTCTTC. Translation gives CASSVGLGGYNEQFF. The genes are TRBV10-2 and TRBJ2-1, with D perhaps TRBD1 (6 bases). This CDR3 is 15 amino acids long. CDR1 and CDR2 from the germline V gene are WSHSY and SAAADI. V dropped 4 bases and J dropped 3 bases, with 13 bases sitting between them.